The present T cell receptor (beta chain) was sequenced within a study of blood T cell repertoires in COVID-19. Study as a whole: From the United States, Italy and Spain came samples of acute and convalescent COVID-19.

The germline V gene has CDR1 LNHDA and CDR2 SQIVND (reference sequence). The CDR3 is 12 amino acids. V was trimmed by 2 bases and J by 9 bases, leaving 8 bases between them. Participants were aged about 18 to 90 years, lived in over 20 US areas, and enrolled virtually. Data came from immunoSEQ multiplex PCR; TCRdb stores just in-frame clones and leaves some out. The sample shows about 300,000 clones, less than 85% of them seen only once. The sample was PBMCs or T cells enriched from blood (not recorded which). The J gene is TRBJ1-5, the V gene TRBV19; D gene ambiguous. The sequence was collected from a woman in her 30s who had been exposed to COVID-19. CDR3 protein: CASSISGGPQHF. CDR3 in DNA: TGTGCCAGTAGTATATCAGGAGGGCCCCAGCATTTT.